This T cell receptor (beta chain) is drawn from a study of human T cells and chemical hapten exposure. CDR3 length: 14 residues. V lost 7 bases to trimming and J lost 4 bases, with 13 bases between them. From germline, CDR1 is MNHEY and CDR2 SVGEGT. TCRdb re-called the RACE reads through MiXCR, storing one row per CDR3 protein. The sample contains some 59,000 distinct CDR3 sequences, about 10% of which appear only once. Time point noted: pre-sensitization, week 0. Treatment defined: therapeutic diphenylcyclopropenone sensitization with weekly scalp DPC. Specimen: whole blood, collected in connection with sensitization to the hapten diphenylcyclopropenone (DPC). The chain joins TRBV6-2 or TRBV6-3 to TRBJ2-2; no clear D gene. This clonotype was sampled from a woman between 35 and 50 years old with alopecia areata. Some clones in this sample may be carry-over from other donors' samples. CDR3 loop: CASTQTLTTGELFF. CDR3 nucleotides: TGTGCCAGCACCCAGACCCTTACCACCGGGGAGCTGTTTTTT.